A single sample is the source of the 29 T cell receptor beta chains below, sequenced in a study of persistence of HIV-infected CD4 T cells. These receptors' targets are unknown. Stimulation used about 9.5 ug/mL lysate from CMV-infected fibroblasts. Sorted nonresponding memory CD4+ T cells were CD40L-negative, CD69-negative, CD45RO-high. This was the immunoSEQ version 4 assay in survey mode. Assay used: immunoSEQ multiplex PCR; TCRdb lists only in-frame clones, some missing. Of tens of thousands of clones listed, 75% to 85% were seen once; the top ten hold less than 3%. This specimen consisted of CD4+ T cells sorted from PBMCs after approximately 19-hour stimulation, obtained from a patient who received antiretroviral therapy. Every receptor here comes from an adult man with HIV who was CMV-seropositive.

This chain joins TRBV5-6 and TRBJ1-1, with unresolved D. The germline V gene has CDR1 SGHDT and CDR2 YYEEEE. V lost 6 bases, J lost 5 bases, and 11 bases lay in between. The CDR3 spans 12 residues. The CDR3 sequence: CASMGESTEAFF. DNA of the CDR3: TGTGCCAGCATGGGTGAAAGTACTGAAGCTTTCTTT.

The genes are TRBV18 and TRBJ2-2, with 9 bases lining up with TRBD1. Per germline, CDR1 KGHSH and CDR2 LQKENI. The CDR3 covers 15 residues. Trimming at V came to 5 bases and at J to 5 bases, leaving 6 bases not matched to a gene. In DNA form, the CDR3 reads TGTGCCAGCTCAACGGGACAGGGAACAACCGGGGAGCTGTTTTTT. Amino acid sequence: CASSTGQGTTGELFF.

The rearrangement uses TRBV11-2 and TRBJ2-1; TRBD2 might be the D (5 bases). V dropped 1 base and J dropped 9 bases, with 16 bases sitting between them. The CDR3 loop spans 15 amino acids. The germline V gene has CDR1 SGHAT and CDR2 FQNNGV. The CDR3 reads CASSLGARGRGEQFF. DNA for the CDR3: TGTGCCAGCAGCTTAGGGGCCCGGGGAAGAGGTGAGCAGTTCTTC.

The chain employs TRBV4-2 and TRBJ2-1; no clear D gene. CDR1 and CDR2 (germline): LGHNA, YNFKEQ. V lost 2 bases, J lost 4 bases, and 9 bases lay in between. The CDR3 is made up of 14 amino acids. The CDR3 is CASSQPQAYNEQFF. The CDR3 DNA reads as TGTGCCAGCAGCCAACCCCAGGCATACAATGAGCAGTTCTTC.

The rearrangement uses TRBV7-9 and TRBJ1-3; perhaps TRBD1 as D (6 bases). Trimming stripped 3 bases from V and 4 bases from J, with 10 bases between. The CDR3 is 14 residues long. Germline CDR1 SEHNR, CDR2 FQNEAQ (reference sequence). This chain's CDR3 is CASSLQGIGNTIYF. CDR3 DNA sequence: TGTGCCAGCAGCTTGCAGGGGATCGGAAACACCATATATTTT.

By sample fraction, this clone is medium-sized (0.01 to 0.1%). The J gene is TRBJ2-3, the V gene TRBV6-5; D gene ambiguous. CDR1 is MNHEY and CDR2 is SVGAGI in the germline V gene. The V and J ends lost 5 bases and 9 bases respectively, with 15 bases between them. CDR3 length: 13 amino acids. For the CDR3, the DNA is TGTGCCAGCAGTAATCCACCCAGTGACACGCAGTATTTT. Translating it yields CASSNPPSDTQYF.

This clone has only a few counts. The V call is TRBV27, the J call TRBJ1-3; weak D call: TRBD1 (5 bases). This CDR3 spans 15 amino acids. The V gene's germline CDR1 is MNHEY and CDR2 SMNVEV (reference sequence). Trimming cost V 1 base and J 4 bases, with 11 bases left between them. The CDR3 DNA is TGTGCCAGCAGTTTATATGGGACGGGGGGAAACACCATATATTTT. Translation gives CASSLYGTGGNTIYF.

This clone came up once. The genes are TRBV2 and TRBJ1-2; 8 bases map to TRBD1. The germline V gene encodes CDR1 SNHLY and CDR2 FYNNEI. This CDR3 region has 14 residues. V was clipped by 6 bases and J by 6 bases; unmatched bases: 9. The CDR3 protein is CASSPQGEFNGYTF. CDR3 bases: TGTGCCAGCAGCCCACAGGGGGAATTCAATGGCTACACCTTC.

CDR3 nucleotide sequence: TGTGCCAGCAGCCGACGTTCGGGGATCTTCGACGAGCAGTACTTC. It translates to CASSRRSGIFDEQYF. The rearrangement links TRBV7-9 to TRBJ2-7; possible D gene TRBD2, 5 bases. The CDR3 contains 15 residues. CDR1 is SEHNR, CDR2 FQNEAQ, per germline (reference sequence). The V gene lost 5 bases and the J gene lost 5 bases, with 19 bases spanning the gap.

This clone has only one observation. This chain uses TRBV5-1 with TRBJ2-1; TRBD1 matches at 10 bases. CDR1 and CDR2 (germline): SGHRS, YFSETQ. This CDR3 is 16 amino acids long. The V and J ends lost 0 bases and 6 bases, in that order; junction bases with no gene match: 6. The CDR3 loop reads CASSLAAWTGGNEQFF. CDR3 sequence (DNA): TGCGCCAGCAGCTTGGCCGCATGGACAGGGGGCAATGAGCAGTTCTTC.

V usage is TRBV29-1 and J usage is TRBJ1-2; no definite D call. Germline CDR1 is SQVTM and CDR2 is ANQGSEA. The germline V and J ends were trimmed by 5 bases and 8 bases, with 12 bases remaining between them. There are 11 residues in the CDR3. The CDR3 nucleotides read TGCAGCGTTAGGCACAAAGGGGGCTACACCTTC. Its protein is CSVRHKGGYTF.

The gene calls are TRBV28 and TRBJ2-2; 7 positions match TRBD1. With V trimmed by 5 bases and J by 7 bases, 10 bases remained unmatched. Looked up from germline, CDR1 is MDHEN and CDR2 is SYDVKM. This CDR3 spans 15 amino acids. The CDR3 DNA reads TGTGCCAGCAGTCCCCCCGAAGGGGGCTACGGGGAGCTGTTTTTT. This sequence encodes CASSPPEGGYGELFF.

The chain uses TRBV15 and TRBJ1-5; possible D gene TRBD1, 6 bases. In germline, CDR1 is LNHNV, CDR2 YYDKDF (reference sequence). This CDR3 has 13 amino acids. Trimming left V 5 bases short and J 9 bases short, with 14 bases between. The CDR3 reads CATSVTGYRPQHF. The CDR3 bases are TGTGCCACCAGCGTGACAGGTTATCGGCCCCAGCATTTT. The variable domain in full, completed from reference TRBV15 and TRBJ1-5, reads DAMVIQNPRYQVTQFGKPVTLSCSQTLNHNVMYWYQQKSSQAPKLLFHYYDKDFNNEADTPDNFQSRRPNTSFCFLDIRSPGLGDTAMYLCATSVTGYRPQHFGDGTRLSIL.

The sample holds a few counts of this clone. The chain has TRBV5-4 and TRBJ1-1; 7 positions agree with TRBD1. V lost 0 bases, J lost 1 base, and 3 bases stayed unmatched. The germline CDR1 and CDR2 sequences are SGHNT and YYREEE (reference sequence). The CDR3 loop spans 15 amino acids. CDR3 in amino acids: CASSLGDRANTEAFF. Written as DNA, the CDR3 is TGTGCCAGCAGCTTGGGTGACAGGGCGAACACTGAAGCTTTCTTT.

CDR3 DNA sequence: TGTGCCAGCAGCCTCTCCTTGAGTGGCGAGCAGTACTTC. Its protein product is CASSLSLSGEQYF. The chain links TRBV5-4 to TRBJ2-7; no clear D. The germline V gene has CDR1 SGHNT and CDR2 YYREEE (reference sequence). The ends were cut back, 4 bases at V and 6 bases at J, with 14 bases in the middle. The CDR3 length is 13 residues.

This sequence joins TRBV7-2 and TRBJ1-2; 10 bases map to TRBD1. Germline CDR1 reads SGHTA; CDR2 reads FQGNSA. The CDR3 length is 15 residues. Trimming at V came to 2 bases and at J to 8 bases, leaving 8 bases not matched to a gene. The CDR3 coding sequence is TGTGCCAGCAGCTTAAGGTTGGGGACAGGGGACGGCTACACCTTC. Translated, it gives CASSLRLGTGDGYTF. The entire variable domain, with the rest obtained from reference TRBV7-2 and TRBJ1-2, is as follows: GAGVSQSPSNKVTEKGKDVELRCDPISGHTALYWYRQSLGQGLEFLIYFQGNSAPDKSGLPSDRFSAERTGGSVSTLTIQRTQQEDSAVYLCASSLRLGTGDGYTFGSGTRLTVV.

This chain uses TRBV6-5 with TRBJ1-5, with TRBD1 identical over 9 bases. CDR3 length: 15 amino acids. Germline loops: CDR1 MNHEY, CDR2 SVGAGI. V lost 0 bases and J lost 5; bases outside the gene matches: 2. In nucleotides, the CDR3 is TGTGCCAGCAGTTACTCGGGACAGGGACATCAGCCCCAGCATTTT. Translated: CASSYSGQGHQPQHF.

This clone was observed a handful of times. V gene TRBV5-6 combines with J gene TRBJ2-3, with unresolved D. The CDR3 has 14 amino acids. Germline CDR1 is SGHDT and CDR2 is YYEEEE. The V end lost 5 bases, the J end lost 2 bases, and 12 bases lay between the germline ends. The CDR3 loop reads CASSGMRLTDTQYF. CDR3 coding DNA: TGTGCCAGCAGTGGGATGCGACTCACAGATACGCAGTATTTT.

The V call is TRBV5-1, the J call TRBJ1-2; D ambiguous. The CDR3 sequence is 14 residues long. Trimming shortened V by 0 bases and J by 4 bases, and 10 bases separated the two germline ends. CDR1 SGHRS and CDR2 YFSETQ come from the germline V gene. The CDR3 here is CASSLEGSVYGYTF. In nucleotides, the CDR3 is TGCGCCAGCAGCTTGGAAGGCAGCGTCTATGGCTACACCTTC.

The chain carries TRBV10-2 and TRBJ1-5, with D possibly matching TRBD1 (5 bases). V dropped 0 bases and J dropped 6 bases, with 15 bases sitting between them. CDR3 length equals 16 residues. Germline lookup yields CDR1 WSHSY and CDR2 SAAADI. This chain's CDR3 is CASSESIRGAIQPQHF. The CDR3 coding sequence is TGCGCCAGCAGTGAGTCAATTAGAGGGGCTATTCAGCCCCAGCATTTT.

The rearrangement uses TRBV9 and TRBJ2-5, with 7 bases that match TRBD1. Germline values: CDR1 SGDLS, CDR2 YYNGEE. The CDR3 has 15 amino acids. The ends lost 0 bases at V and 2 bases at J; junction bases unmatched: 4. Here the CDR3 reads CASSVEGARQETQYF. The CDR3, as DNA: TGTGCCAGCAGCGTAGAGGGGGCCCGACAAGAGACCCAGTACTTC.

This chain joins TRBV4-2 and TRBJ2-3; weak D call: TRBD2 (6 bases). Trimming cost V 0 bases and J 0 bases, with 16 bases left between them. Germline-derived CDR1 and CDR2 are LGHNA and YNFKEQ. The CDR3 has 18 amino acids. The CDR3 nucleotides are TGTGCCAGCAGCCAAGAAGACGGTCTGAGCGGGAGCACAGATACGCAGTATTTT. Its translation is CASSQEDGLSGSTDTQYF.

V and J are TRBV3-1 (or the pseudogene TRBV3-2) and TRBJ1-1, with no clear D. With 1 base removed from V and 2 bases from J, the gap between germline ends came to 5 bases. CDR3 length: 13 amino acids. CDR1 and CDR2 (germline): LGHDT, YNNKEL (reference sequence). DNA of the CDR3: TGTGCCAGCAGCCAAGCGCGAAACACTGAAGCTTTCTTT. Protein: CASSQARNTEAFF.

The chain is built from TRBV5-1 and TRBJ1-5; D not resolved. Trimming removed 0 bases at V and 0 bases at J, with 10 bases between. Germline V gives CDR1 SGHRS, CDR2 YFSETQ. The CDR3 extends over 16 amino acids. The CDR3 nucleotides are TGCGCCAGCAGCTTGGATCCGACGGATAGCAATCAGCCCCAGCATTTT. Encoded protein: CASSLDPTDSNQPQHF.

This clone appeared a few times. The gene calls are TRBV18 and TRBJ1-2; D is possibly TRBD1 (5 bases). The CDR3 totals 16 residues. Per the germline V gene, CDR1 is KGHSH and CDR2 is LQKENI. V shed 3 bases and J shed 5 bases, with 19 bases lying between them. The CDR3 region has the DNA TGTGCCAGCTCACCTACGGACACCAACTCAGGTTATGGCTACACCTTC. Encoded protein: CASSPTDTNSGYGYTF. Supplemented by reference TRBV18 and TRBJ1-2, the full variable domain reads NAGVMQNPRHLVRRRGQEARLRCSPMKGHSHVYWYRQLPEEGLKFMVYLQKENIIDESGMPKERFSAEFPKEGPSILRIQQVVRGDSAAYFCASSPTDTNSGYGYTFGSGTRLTVV.

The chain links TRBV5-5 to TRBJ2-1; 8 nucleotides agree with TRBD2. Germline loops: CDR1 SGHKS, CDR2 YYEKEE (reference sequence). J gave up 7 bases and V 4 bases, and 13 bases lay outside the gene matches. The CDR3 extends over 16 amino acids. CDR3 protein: CASSARLAGSVNEQFF. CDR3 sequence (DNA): TGTGCCAGCAGCGCGAGGCTAGCGGGCTCGGTAAATGAGCAGTTCTTC. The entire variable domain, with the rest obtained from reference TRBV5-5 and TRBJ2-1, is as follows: DAGVTQSPTHLIKTRGQQVTLRCSPISGHKSVSWYQQVLGQGPQFIFQYYEKEERGRGNFPDRFSARQFPNYSSELNVNALLLGDSALYLCASSARLAGSVNEQFFGPGTRLTVL.

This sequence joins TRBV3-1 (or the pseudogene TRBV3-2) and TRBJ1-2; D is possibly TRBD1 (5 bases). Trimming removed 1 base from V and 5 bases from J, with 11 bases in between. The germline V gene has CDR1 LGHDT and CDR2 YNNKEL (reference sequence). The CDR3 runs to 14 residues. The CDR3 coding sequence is TGTGCCAGCAGCCAAGGCCAGGGATTGTATGGCTACACCTTC. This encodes CASSQGQGLYGYTF.

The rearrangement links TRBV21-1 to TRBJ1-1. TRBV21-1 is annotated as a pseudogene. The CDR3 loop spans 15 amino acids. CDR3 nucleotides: TGTGCCAGCGCCCAGGGAAGGGACGGGAGAACTGAAGCTTTCTTT. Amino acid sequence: CASAQGRDGRTEAFF.

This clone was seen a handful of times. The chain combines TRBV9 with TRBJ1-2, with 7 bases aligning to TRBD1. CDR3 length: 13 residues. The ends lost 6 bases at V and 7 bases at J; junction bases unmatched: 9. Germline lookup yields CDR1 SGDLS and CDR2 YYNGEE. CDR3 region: CASTTLEGAGYTF. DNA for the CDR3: TGTGCCAGCACCACATTGGAGGGGGCTGGCTACACCTTC.